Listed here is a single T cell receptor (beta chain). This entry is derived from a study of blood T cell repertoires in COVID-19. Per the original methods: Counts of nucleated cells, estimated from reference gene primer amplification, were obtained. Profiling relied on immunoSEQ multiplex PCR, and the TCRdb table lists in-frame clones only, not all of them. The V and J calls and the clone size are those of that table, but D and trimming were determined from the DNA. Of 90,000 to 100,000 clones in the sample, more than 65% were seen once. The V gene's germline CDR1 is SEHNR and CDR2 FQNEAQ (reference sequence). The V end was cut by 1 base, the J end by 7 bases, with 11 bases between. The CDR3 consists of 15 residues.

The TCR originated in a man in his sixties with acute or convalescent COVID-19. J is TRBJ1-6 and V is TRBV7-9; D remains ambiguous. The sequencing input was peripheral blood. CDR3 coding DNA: TGTGCCAGCAGCTTAGGTGGGAGGGTAAATTCACCCCTCCACTTT. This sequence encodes CASSLGGRVNSPLHF.